These 11 T cell receptor beta chains share one sample of origin, sequenced in a study of T cell responses to AZD1222 COVID-19 vaccine. Repertoires were generated with immunoSEQ multiplex PCR, while TCRdb's copy carries only in-frame clones and drops some. Found here are 95,000 to 100,000 clones, about 92% of them singletons; the top ten hold approximately 11%. The sequenced sample was peripheral blood, obtained on day 0 of AZD1222 vaccination. Receptor source: an adult in good health.

This sequence joins TRBV7-6 and TRBJ2-2; perhaps TRBD2 as D (5 bases). Germline values: CDR1 SGHVS, CDR2 FNYEAQ. Trimming cost V 1 base and J 3 bases, with 9 bases left between them. The CDR3 totals 15 residues. The CDR3 DNA sequence: TGTGCCAGCAGCTTAGTTTCTAGCTACACCGGGGAGCTGTTTTTT. Translating it yields CASSLVSSYTGELFF.

The chain carries TRBV13 and TRBJ2-1, with TRBD2 identical over 12 bases. Looked up from germline, CDR1 is PRHDT and CDR2 is FYEKMQ (reference sequence). The CDR3 has 15 residues. The V gene end was trimmed by 2 bases and the J gene end by 9 bases; junction bases not matched to a gene: 5. The CDR3 sequence: CASSLRLAGVVEQFF. The CDR3 DNA follows: TGTGCCAGCAGCTTAAGACTAGCGGGAGTCGTTGAGCAGTTCTTC.

V usage is TRBV5-1 and J usage is TRBJ2-3; 7 bases are a match to TRBD2. Germline trimming cut 0 bases from V and 6 bases from J; bases unmatched to any gene: 10. The CDR3 spans 16 residues. Germline V gene lookup returns CDR1 SGHRS and CDR2 YFSETQ. The CDR3 loop reads CASSLAITGGTDTQYF. The CDR3 bases are TGCGCCAGCAGCTTGGCCATAACGGGGGGAACGGATACGCAGTATTTT.

This chain uses TRBV5-1 with TRBJ1-1; TRBD1 matches at 8 bases. Germline lookup yields CDR1 SGHRS and CDR2 YFSETQ. This CDR3 region has 15 residues. Unmatched junction bases numbered 4, after V lost 3 bases and J lost 0 bases. The CDR3 DNA reads TGCGCCAGCAGCTCATGGACAGGGATGAACACTGAAGCTTTCTTT. Its protein is CASSSWTGMNTEAFF.

This chain links TRBV19 with TRBJ2-1; TRBD1 matches at 7 bases. CDR3 size: 14 residues. The germline V gene encodes CDR1 LNHDA and CDR2 SQIVND (reference sequence). J was trimmed by 3 bases and V by 4 bases; bases with no gene match: 3. The CDR3 sequence: CASSNRDSYNEQFF. CDR3 DNA: TGTGCCAGTAGTAACCGGGACAGCTACAATGAGCAGTTCTTC.

V and J are TRBV5-5 and TRBJ1-3; possible D gene TRBD1, 5 bases. V was cut by 4 bases and J by 2 bases, with 10 bases left in between. The CDR3 spans 14 residues. CDR1 SGHKS and CDR2 YYEKEE come from the germline V gene (reference sequence). CDR3 amino acids: CASSPGLAGNTIYF. The CDR3 bases are TGTGCCAGCAGCCCAGGGCTAGCTGGAAACACCATATATTTT. The whole variable domain, filled in from reference TRBV5-5 and TRBJ1-3, reads DAGVTQSPTHLIKTRGQQVTLRCSPISGHKSVSWYQQVLGQGPQFIFQYYEKEERGRGNFPDRFSARQFPNYSSELNVNALLLGDSALYLCASSPGLAGNTIYFGEGSWLTVV.

This rearrangement joins TRBV28 to TRBJ2-3; maybe TRBD1 (6 bases). The V gene lost 6 bases and the J gene lost 7 bases, with 20 bases spanning the gap. Germline-derived CDR1 and CDR2 are MDHEN and SYDVKM. The CDR3 is 15 residues long. As DNA, the CDR3 is TGTGCCAGCAGGCCCGGGAACAGGGTAATGAATACGCAGTATTTT. Its translation is CASRPGNRVMNTQYF.

The rearrangement links TRBV10-3 to TRBJ2-7, with 10 bases identical to TRBD1. The CDR3 runs to 14 residues. V lost 4 bases, J lost 1 base, and 1 base stayed unmatched. Germline V CDR1 and CDR2: ENHRY, SYGVKD. The CDR3 sequence is CAISGTGGSYEQYF. The CDR3 region has the DNA TGTGCCATCAGTGGGACAGGGGGATCCTACGAGCAGTACTTC.

This clone was observed a few times. The chain combines TRBV20-1 with TRBJ2-3; 10 bases are shared with TRBD2. Germline V CDR1 and CDR2: DFQATT, SNEGSKA (reference sequence). The CDR3 has 16 amino acids. V was pared by 3 bases and J by 2 bases, with 8 bases of the junction left unmatched. The CDR3 loop is CSASGTLAGVTDTQYF. In DNA, the CDR3 is TGCAGTGCTAGTGGGACCCTAGCGGGGGTCACAGATACGCAGTATTTT.

This sequence joins TRBV11-2 and TRBJ2-2; 13 positions agree with TRBD2. CDR1 is SGHAT and CDR2 is FQNNGV in the germline V gene. The CDR3 sequence is 18 residues long. V gave up 6 bases and J gave up 5 bases; unmatched junction bases: 12. The CDR3 sequence: CASRSLSETSGRTGELFF. As DNA, the CDR3 is TGTGCCAGCAGGTCATTGTCCGAGACTAGCGGGAGGACCGGGGAGCTGTTTTTT.

The rearrangement joins TRBV19 to TRBJ1-4; D perhaps matches TRBD1 (5 bases). The CDR3 loop spans 16 amino acids. Trimming took 4 bases from V and 7 from J, leaving 19 bases between them. Germline loops: CDR1 LNHDA, CDR2 SQIVND (reference sequence). The CDR3: CASSTLREGSLEKLFF. The CDR3, as DNA: TGTGCCAGTAGTACCCTGAGGGAGGGGTCGCTTGAAAAACTGTTTTTT.